This is a list of T cell receptor beta chains from one sample in a study of vaccination and CD4 T cells after COVID-19. Each CDR3 protein gets one entry after TCRdb re-called the PCR reads with MiXCR. The sample holds approximately 9,300 distinct CDR3 sequences, 60% to 70% seen once. No antigen has been identified for these receptors. The sequenced material came from CD4+ T cells from blood, cultured in vitro. The origin of the receptors is a human donor who had recovered from COVID-19. Both conserved end residues are part of each CDR3. The order of the fields is clone size, V gene, D gene, J gene, CDR3 DNA, CDR3 protein. The D gene is left open where the match is weak. Only some rows state a clone size, as once, few, many or a class for expanded clones.

clone size: .; V gene: TRBV10-1; D gene: .; J gene: TRBJ1-6; CDR3 DNA: TGCGCCAGCAGTGACCAACGGCTCAATTCACCCCTCCACTTT; CDR3 protein: CASSDQRLNSPLHF
clone size: once; V gene: TRBV7-9; D gene: .; J gene: TRBJ1-3; CDR3 DNA: TGTGCCAGCAGCTTGGCGCCAGGCCACTCTGGAAACACCATATATTTT; CDR3 protein: CASSLAPGHSGNTIYF
clone size: .; V gene: TRBV18; D gene: .; J gene: TRBJ2-2; CDR3 DNA: TGTGCCAGCTCCTACTATGGGGCTCAAACGGAGCTGTTTTTT; CDR3 protein: CASSYYGAQTELFF
clone size: few; V gene: TRBV18; D gene: TRBD1; J gene: TRBJ1-2; CDR3 DNA: TGTGCCAGCTCACCACCGGGACAGGGCTATGGCTACACCTTC; CDR3 protein: CASSPPGQGYGYTF
clone size: .; V gene: TRBV25-1; D gene: .; J gene: TRBJ1-1; CDR3 DNA: TGTGCCAGCACGGGGGAGGGGGGGAGGTGGACTGAAGCTTTCTTT; CDR3 protein: CASTGEGGRWTEAFF
clone size: once; V gene: TRBV20-1; D gene: TRBD1; J gene: TRBJ1-2; CDR3 DNA: TGCAGTGCTAGAGAGGGGACAGTTACTAGCGGCTACACCTTC; CDR3 protein: CSAREGTVTSGYTF
clone size: .; V gene: TRBV28; D gene: .; J gene: TRBJ1-6; CDR3 DNA: TGTGCCAGCAGTTTATCCCAGGATGATTCACCCCTCCACTTT; CDR3 protein: CASSLSQDDSPLHF
clone size: few; V gene: TRBV2; D gene: .; J gene: TRBJ1-2; CDR3 DNA: TGTGCCAGCAGTGATCGGCCAGGGGAGTACTACACCTTC; CDR3 protein: CASSDRPGEYYTF
clone size: .; V gene: TRBV12-3/TRBV12-4; D gene: .; J gene: TRBJ1-1; CDR3 DNA: TGTGCCAGCAGTCTAGGACAGTTTGGGGCTGAAGCTTTCTTT; CDR3 protein: CASSLGQFGAEAFF
clone size: .; V gene: TRBV10-3; D gene: TRBD1; J gene: TRBJ1-1; CDR3 DNA: TGTGCCATCAGGGACAGGTACACTGAAGCTTTCTTT; CDR3 protein: CAIRDRYTEAFF
clone size: .; V gene: TRBV6-1; D gene: .; J gene: TRBJ1-2; CDR3 DNA: TGTGCCAGCAGTGAATTTCAGAAAGGCGGCTACACCTTC; CDR3 protein: CASSEFQKGGYTF
clone size: .; V gene: TRBV19; D gene: .; J gene: TRBJ2-1; CDR3 DNA: TGTGCCAGTATGAGCATGAACAATGAGCAGTTCTTC; CDR3 protein: CASMSMNNEQFF
clone size: .; V gene: TRBV5-1; D gene: TRBD1; J gene: TRBJ1-2; CDR3 DNA: TGCGCCAGCAGCTCGGGGTCTACAGGGGGCCTTGGCTATGGCTACACCTTC; CDR3 protein: CASSSGSTGGLGYGYTF
clone size: .; V gene: TRBV4-1; D gene: .; J gene: TRBJ1-5; CDR3 DNA: TGCGCCAGCAGCCAAGATCCGGGACCGGCTCAAAAGCCCCAGCATTTT; CDR3 protein: CASSQDPGPAQKPQHF
clone size: .; V gene: TRBV7-9; D gene: TRBD2; J gene: TRBJ2-3; CDR3 DNA: TGTGCCAGCAGCTTAGGGGGACTAGTTTTT; CDR3 protein: CASSLGGLVF
clone size: few; V gene: TRBV29-1; D gene: .; J gene: TRBJ1-1; CDR3 DNA: TGCAGCGTTGACGGGGGGCTTAGCTCACAAGCTTTCTTT; CDR3 protein: CSVDGGLSSQAFF
clone size: .; V gene: TRBV7-3; D gene: .; J gene: TRBJ1-1; CDR3 DNA: TGTGCCAGCAGCTCCGAGGGATACACTGAAGCTTTCTTT; CDR3 protein: CASSSEGYTEAFF
clone size: .; V gene: TRBV6-1; D gene: .; J gene: TRBJ2-2; CDR3 DNA: TGTGCCAGCAGTACGTACAGGGGAGGTGGGACCGGGGAGCTGTTTTTT; CDR3 protein: CASSTYRGGGTGELFF
clone size: .; V gene: TRBV24-1; D gene: .; J gene: TRBJ1-1; CDR3 DNA: TGTGCCACCAGTGAGGGGGAGGCCGGCACTGAAGCTTTCTTT; CDR3 protein: CATSEGEAGTEAFF
clone size: .; V gene: TRBV6-2/TRBV6-3; D gene: .; J gene: TRBJ2-1; CDR3 DNA: TGTGCCAGCATCCAGGGGCGGCCCACGAGAACCTACAATGAGCAGTTCTTC; CDR3 protein: CASIQGRPTRTYNEQFF
clone size: .; V gene: TRBV7-8; D gene: TRBD1; J gene: TRBJ1-2; CDR3 DNA: TGTGCCAGCAGAGCCGGGACAGGGGGCGAAGGCTACACCTTC; CDR3 protein: CASRAGTGGEGYTF
clone size: .; V gene: TRBV6-1; D gene: TRBD1; J gene: TRBJ2-1; CDR3 DNA: TGTGCCACCCTCCGACGGACAGGGGGCTCCTACAATGAGCAGTTCTTC; CDR3 protein: CATLRRTGGSYNEQFF
clone size: .; V gene: TRBV7-3; D gene: .; J gene: TRBJ1-6; CDR3 DNA: TGTGCCCCCCGAAGGAATTCACCCCTCCACTTT; CDR3 protein: CAPRRNSPLHF
clone size: few; V gene: TRBV27; D gene: .; J gene: TRBJ2-7; CDR3 DNA: TGTGCCAGCAGTTGGCCGAACTCCTACGAGCAGTACTTC; CDR3 protein: CASSWPNSYEQYF
clone size: few; V gene: TRBV25-1; D gene: TRBD1; J gene: TRBJ1-6; CDR3 DNA: TGTGCCAGTCAGCCGGGACAGGGCCTATGGACACCCCTCCACTTT; CDR3 protein: CASQPGQGLWTPLHF
clone size: .; V gene: TRBV20-1; D gene: .; J gene: TRBJ1-5; CDR3 DNA: TGCAGTGCTAGAAACCCTCAGGACGGCCGCAATCAGCCCCAGCATTTT; CDR3 protein: CSARNPQDGRNQPQHF
clone size: .; V gene: TRBV7-9; D gene: TRBD1; J gene: TRBJ1-2; CDR3 DNA: TGTGCCAGCAGCGCGACCTACCCCGGGACAGGCCTCCCATTCTATGGCTACACCTTC; CDR3 protein: CASSATYPGTGLPFYGYTF
clone size: .; V gene: TRBV7-3; D gene: .; J gene: TRBJ1-6; CDR3 DNA: TGTGCCAGAGTCAGGGCCACAAGGTCACCCCTCCACTTT; CDR3 protein: CARVRATRSPLHF
clone size: .; V gene: TRBV28; D gene: .; J gene: TRBJ1-1; CDR3 DNA: TGTGCCAGCAGCCATCCTGGTACCGTTTCTAGCACTGAAGCTTTCTTT; CDR3 protein: CASSHPGTVSSTEAFF
clone size: .; V gene: TRBV20-1; D gene: TRBD2; J gene: TRBJ2-3; CDR3 DNA: TGCAGTGCTAGAGATCAACATGGCGGGGGGCGGGACTACACAGATACGCAGTATTTT; CDR3 protein: CSARDQHGGGRDYTDTQYF
clone size: .; V gene: TRBV6-5; D gene: TRBD1; J gene: TRBJ2-7; CDR3 DNA: TGTGCCAGCAGTTACTCGACAACAGGGGAGTCCTACGAGCAGTACTTC; CDR3 protein: CASSYSTTGESYEQYF
clone size: .; V gene: TRBV12-3/TRBV12-4; D gene: .; J gene: TRBJ1-2; CDR3 DNA: TGTGCCAGCAGTCCGGACACGGCCTTTGGTGGCTACACCTTC; CDR3 protein: CASSPDTAFGGYTF
clone size: few; V gene: TRBV19; D gene: TRBD2; J gene: TRBJ2-2; CDR3 DNA: TGTGCCAGTAGTATTCAGCTAGCGGGGGCCGGGGAGCTGTTTTTT; CDR3 protein: CASSIQLAGAGELFF
clone size: .; V gene: TRBV27; D gene: .; J gene: TRBJ1-2; CDR3 DNA: TGTGCCAGCAGTTTGATGGGGCGGGATGGCTACACCTTC; CDR3 protein: CASSLMGRDGYTF
clone size: once; V gene: TRBV7-9; D gene: .; J gene: TRBJ2-3; CDR3 DNA: TGCGCCAGCAGACCCGACTCCCCAGATACGCAGTATTTT; CDR3 protein: CASRPDSPDTQYF
clone size: few; V gene: TRBV20-1; D gene: .; J gene: TRBJ1-1; CDR3 DNA: TGCAGTGCTAGGGTACCCTTAATGGGGGGAACTGAAGCTTTCTTT; CDR3 protein: CSARVPLMGGTEAFF
clone size: few; V gene: TRBV20-1; D gene: .; J gene: TRBJ2-2; CDR3 DNA: TGCAGTGCCTCGGACTTTCAGAACACCGGGGAGCTGTTTTTT; CDR3 protein: CSASDFQNTGELFF
clone size: .; V gene: TRBV7-6; D gene: .; J gene: TRBJ2-1; CDR3 DNA: TGTGCCAGCAGCTTAAGGTCTGAGCAGTTCTTC; CDR3 protein: CASSLRSEQFF
clone size: .; V gene: TRBV18; D gene: TRBD1; J gene: TRBJ1-2; CDR3 DNA: TGTGCCAGCTCGCCGGGTACGGGACAGCCTCCCTATGGCTACACCTTC; CDR3 protein: CASSPGTGQPPYGYTF
clone size: .; V gene: TRBV27; D gene: TRBD1; J gene: TRBJ2-1; CDR3 DNA: TGTGCCAGCCGACCGGGACAGGTTTACAATGAGCAGTTCTTC; CDR3 protein: CASRPGQVYNEQFF
clone size: .; V gene: TRBV20-1; D gene: TRBD2; J gene: TRBJ2-1; CDR3 DNA: TGCAGTGCTAGAGAGGGGGGAGGGTCCTACAATGAGCAGTTCTTC; CDR3 protein: CSAREGGGSYNEQFF
clone size: .; V gene: TRBV28; D gene: .; J gene: TRBJ1-1; CDR3 DNA: TGTGCCAGCAGTTTTTTATCTCCAAGGTATTATGGAGCTTTCTTT; CDR3 protein: CASSFLSPRYYGAFF
clone size: few; V gene: TRBV4-1; D gene: TRBD1; J gene: TRBJ1-6; CDR3 DNA: TGCGCCAGCAGCCGACCGGACAGGGAACTCATATCCTATAATTCACCCCTCCACTTT; CDR3 protein: CASSRPDRELISYNSPLHF
clone size: .; V gene: TRBV10-3; D gene: .; J gene: TRBJ2-3; CDR3 DNA: TGTGCCATCAGTGGTGGCGGGCGGGGTTTAAGCACAGATACGCAGTATTTT; CDR3 protein: CAISGGGRGLSTDTQYF
clone size: .; V gene: TRBV18; D gene: .; J gene: TRBJ2-3; CDR3 DNA: TGTGCCAGCTCACCGATGGGCACAGATACGCAGTATTTT; CDR3 protein: CASSPMGTDTQYF
clone size: .; V gene: TRBV4-2; D gene: TRBD1; J gene: TRBJ2-1; CDR3 DNA: TGTGCCAGCAGCCGGGACAGCAACTACAATGAGCAGTTCTTC; CDR3 protein: CASSRDSNYNEQFF
clone size: .; V gene: TRBV7-2; D gene: .; J gene: TRBJ1-1; CDR3 DNA: TGTGCCAGCAGCATCGGGTTGGTGGCTTTCTTT; CDR3 protein: CASSIGLVAFF